Following are 12 T cell receptor beta chains from one sample sequenced in a study of cytomegalovirus exposure and HLA in healthy donors (TCRdb year 2017). The library was obtained by the immunoSEQ multiplex PCR assay. For the multiplex PCR, a mixture combining 60 forward primers for TCR Vbeta segments and 13 reverse primers for TCR Jbeta segments was used. TCRdb took this table from immuneACCESS and kept in-frame rearrangements with V and J called. Such tables lack part of the clones; where checked against another copy, unresolved V genes explain under half of the gap, and the rest is unexplained. The table kept for this sample lists around 100,000 clones. Of the sample, roughly 0.64% falls within the top ten clones. The sequencing input was PBMCs. These receptors all stem from a man in his fifties or sixties in good health and CMV-seronegative.

This chain connects TRBV5-4 to TRBJ2-7; the match to TRBD1 covers 10 bases. This CDR3 is built from 16 residues. Germline CDR1 SGHNT, CDR2 YYREEE (reference sequence). V lost 4 bases and J lost 7; bases outside the gene matches: 14. The CDR3 nucleotides are TGTGCCAGCAGCCCACTGAACCGACAGGGGGCTGGGGAGCAGTACTTC. Residues: CASSPLNRQGAGEQYF.

The chain recombines TRBV7-2 with TRBJ2-7; 7 nucleotides line up with TRBD1. This CDR3 region has 15 residues. Looked up from germline, CDR1 is SGHTA and CDR2 is FQGNSA. V shed 0 bases, J shed 2 bases, and the junction held 4 bases outside the gene matches. The CDR3 loop reads CASSLAHGQAYEQYF. In DNA, the CDR3 is TGTGCCAGCAGCTTAGCGCATGGACAGGCCTACGAGCAGTACTTC.

This chain links TRBV19 with TRBJ2-7; 9 nucleotides match TRBD2. CDR3 size: 15 residues. The V gene end was trimmed by 6 bases and the J gene end by 7 bases; junction bases not matched to a gene: 13. Germline V lookup: CDR1 LNHDA, CDR2 SQIVND (reference sequence). The CDR3 DNA reads TGTGCCAGTAGGGAACGAGCGGGAGGAGCCTTGGAGCAGTACTTC. It yields the protein CASRERAGGALEQYF.

This rearrangement joins TRBV18 to TRBJ2-3, with D tentatively TRBD2 (6 bases). CDR3 length equals 13 residues. Germline CDR1 and CDR2: KGHSH and LQKENI. V was pared by 3 bases and J by 4 bases, with 8 bases between. The CDR3 coding sequence is TGTGCCAGCTCACCCGCGGGACCAGATACGCAGTATTTT. It encodes CASSPAGPDTQYF. Using reference TRBV18 and TRBJ2-3 for the parts outside the CDR3, the full variable domain is NAGVMQNPRHLVRRRGQEARLRCSPMKGHSHVYWYRQLPEEGLKFMVYLQKENIIDESGMPKERFSAEFPKEGPSILRIQQVVRGDSAAYFCASSPAGPDTQYFGPGTRLTVL.

The chain links TRBV7-2 to TRBJ2-2, with D maybe TRBD2 (5 bases). Trimming left V 5 bases short and J 0 bases short, with 13 bases between. This CDR3 has 16 residues. Germline loops: CDR1 SGHTA, CDR2 FQGNSA. The CDR3 protein is CASSLGYGTNTGELFF. The CDR3 DNA reads TGTGCCAGCAGCCTAGGATACGGGACGAACACCGGGGAGCTGTTTTTT.

The chain employs TRBV9 and TRBJ1-1; D is possibly TRBD1 (5 bases). V shed 0 bases and J shed 0 bases, with 12 bases lying between them. Looked up from germline, CDR1 is SGDLS and CDR2 is YYNGEE. This CDR3 has 16 residues. The CDR3 bases are TGTGCCAGCAGCGTAGGAGCCCACAGGATGAACACTGAAGCTTTCTTT. It yields the protein CASSVGAHRMNTEAFF.

This chain connects TRBV2 to TRBJ1-1, with 8 bases fitting TRBD1. J was trimmed by 4 bases and V by 3 bases; bases with no gene match: 10. This CDR3 region has 16 residues. Germline assignment: CDR1 SNHLY and CDR2 FYNNEI. CDR3 coding DNA: TGTGCCAGCAGTGATGCTGGCAGGGGGCCTGGCACTGAAGCTTTCTTT. It encodes CASSDAGRGPGTEAFF.

This sequence joins TRBV13 and TRBJ2-7; D possibly corresponds to TRBD2 (5 bases). The ends were cut back, 0 bases at V and 2 bases at J, with 14 bases in the middle. The germline V gene encodes CDR1 PRHDT and CDR2 FYEKMQ (reference sequence). This CDR3 is 16 amino acids long. CDR3 loop: CASSLGLASITYEQYF. The CDR3 DNA sequence: TGTGCCAGCAGCTTAGGTCTAGCCTCAATAACCTACGAGCAGTACTTC.

This chain joins TRBV6-5 and TRBJ1-3; 8 nucleotides align to TRBD1. From germline, CDR1 is MNHEY and CDR2 SVGAGI. The CDR3 covers 13 residues. With V trimmed by 6 bases and J by 2 bases, 0 bases remained unmatched. CDR3 bases: TGTGCCAGCAGGACAGGGGCTGGAAACACCATATATTTT. This encodes CASRTGAGNTIYF.

This rearrangement joins TRBV30 to TRBJ2-3; 9 bases line up with TRBD2. The CDR3 runs to 14 residues. Germline assignment: CDR1 GTSNPN and CDR2 SVGIG (reference sequence). Trimming removed 1 base from V and 3 bases from J; junction bases left unmatched: 2. The CDR3 DNA sequence: TGTGCCTGGAGTGGGACTAGCGTTACAGATACGCAGTATTTT. This encodes CAWSGTSVTDTQYF.

The gene calls are TRBV4-3 and TRBJ2-1, with a tentative D call TRBD1 (5 bases). Trimming pared 3 bases from V and 9 bases from J, leaving 18 bases between. The length of the CDR3 is 15 residues. The germline CDR1 and CDR2 sequences are LGHNA and YSLEER. The CDR3 region has the DNA TGCGCCAGCAGCCAGGGCAGGGCTGCTTTGGGTGAGCAGTTCTTC. Amino acids: CASSQGRAALGEQFF.

The rearrangement joins TRBV7-2 to TRBJ2-7; TRBD2 matches at 10 bases. The germline V gene has CDR1 SGHTA and CDR2 FQGNSA. V lost 1 base to trimming and J lost 12 bases; unmatched junction nucleotides: 9. The CDR3 extends over 14 amino acids. The CDR3 reads CASSLVSSGGSGYF. The CDR3 region has the DNA TGTGCCAGCAGCTTAGTTTCTAGCGGGGGAAGTGGGTACTTC.